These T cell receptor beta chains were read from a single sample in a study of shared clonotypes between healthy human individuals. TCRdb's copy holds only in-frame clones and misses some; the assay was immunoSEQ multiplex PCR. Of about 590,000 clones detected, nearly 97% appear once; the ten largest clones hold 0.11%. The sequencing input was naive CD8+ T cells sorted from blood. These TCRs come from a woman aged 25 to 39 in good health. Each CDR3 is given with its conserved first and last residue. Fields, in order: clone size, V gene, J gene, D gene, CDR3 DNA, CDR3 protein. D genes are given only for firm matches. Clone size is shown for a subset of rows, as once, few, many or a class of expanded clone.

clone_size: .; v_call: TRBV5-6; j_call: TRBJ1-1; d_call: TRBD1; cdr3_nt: TGTGCCAGCAGCTTGGTCGGACAGGGGGACCTGAACACTGAAGCTTTCTTT; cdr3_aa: CASSLVGQGDLNTEAFF
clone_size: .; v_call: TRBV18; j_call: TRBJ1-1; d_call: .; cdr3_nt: TGTGCCAGCTCACCGCGAGGAGGAGCGAACACTGAAGCTTTCTTT; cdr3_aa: CASSPRGGANTEAFF
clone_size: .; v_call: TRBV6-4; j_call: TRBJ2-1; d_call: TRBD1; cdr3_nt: TGTGCCAGCAGCCAACCGGGACAGGGTCGGGATGAGCAGTTCTTC; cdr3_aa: CASSQPGQGRDEQFF
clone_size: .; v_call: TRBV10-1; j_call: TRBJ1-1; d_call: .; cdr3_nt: TGCGCCAGCAGTGAGAGTACAGCTCTTGAAGCTTTCTTT; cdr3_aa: CASSESTALEAFF
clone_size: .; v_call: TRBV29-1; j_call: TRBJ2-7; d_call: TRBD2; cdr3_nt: TGCAGCGTTGAGCTAGCGGGCTCCTACGAGCAGTACTTC; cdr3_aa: CSVELAGSYEQYF
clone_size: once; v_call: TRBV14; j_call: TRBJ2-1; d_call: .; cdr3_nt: TGTGCCAGCGGGACCCAAAGTTTTGATGAGCAGTTCTTC; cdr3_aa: CASGTQSFDEQFF
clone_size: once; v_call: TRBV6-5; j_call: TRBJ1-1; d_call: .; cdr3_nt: TGTGCCAGCAGTTACCGTGGGGGGGGAATGAAAGCTTTCTTT; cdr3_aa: CASSYRGGGMKAFF
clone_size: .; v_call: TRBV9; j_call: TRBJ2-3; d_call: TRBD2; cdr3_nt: TGTGCCAGCCCCAGAAAGCGGGAGGGCACAGATACGCAGTATTTT; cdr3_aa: CASPRKREGTDTQYF
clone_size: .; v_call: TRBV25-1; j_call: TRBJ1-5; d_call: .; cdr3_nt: TGTGCCAGTACGAATCAGCCCCAGCATTTT; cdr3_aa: CASTNQPQHF
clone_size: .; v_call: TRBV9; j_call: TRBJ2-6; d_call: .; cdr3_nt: TGTGCCAGCAGCATCGACAGGAGCTCTGGGGCCAACGTCCTGACTTTC; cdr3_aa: CASSIDRSSGANVLTF
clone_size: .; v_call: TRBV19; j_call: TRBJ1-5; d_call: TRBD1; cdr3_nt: TGTGCCAGTAGTGACGCCGGGACAGGGATCGATAGCAATCAGCCCCAGCATTTT; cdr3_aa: CASSDAGTGIDSNQPQHF
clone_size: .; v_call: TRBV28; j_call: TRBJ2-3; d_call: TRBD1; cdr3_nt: TGTGCCAGCAGCTCTACCGACAGGGGACGGGGCGATTTT; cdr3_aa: CASSSTDRGRGDF
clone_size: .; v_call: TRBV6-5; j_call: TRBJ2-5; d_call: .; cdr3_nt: TGTGCCAGCAGTTACTCGCCTGGAGGCGAGACCCAGTACTTC; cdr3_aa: CASSYSPGGETQYF
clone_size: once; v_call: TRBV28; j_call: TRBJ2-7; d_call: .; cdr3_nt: TGTGCCAGCCAAGGTGGTTACGAGCAGTACTTC; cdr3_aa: CASQGGYEQYF
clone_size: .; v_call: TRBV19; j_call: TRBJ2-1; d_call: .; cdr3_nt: TGTGCCAGTAGTATAGATCTTATGAGTGGGGTTGAGCAGTTCTTC; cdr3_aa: CASSIDLMSGVEQFF
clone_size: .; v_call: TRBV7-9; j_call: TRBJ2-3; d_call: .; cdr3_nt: TGTGCCAGCAGCTTACAAACCGGGACACGCGATACGCAGTATTTT; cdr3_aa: CASSLQTGTRDTQYF
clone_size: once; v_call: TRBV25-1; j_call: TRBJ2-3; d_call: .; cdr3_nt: TGTGCCACCCAAAGGGGGGGGAGAACAGATACGCAGTATTTT; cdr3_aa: CATQRGGRTDTQYF
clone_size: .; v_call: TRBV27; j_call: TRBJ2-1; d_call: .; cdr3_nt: TGTGCCAGCACGGACTGGAATGAGCAGTTCTTC; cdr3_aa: CASTDWNEQFF
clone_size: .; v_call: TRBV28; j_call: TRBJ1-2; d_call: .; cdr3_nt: TGTGCCAGCAGTCTAACATCTAACTATGGCTACACCTTC; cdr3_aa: CASSLTSNYGYTF
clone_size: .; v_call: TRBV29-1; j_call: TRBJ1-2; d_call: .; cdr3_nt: TGCAGCGTCGGGACCCCAACTAACTATGGCTACACCTTC; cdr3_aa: CSVGTPTNYGYTF
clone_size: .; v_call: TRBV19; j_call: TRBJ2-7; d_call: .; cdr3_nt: TGTGCCAGTAGTTCTGACAGGCCCTACGAGCAGTACTTC; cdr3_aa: CASSSDRPYEQYF
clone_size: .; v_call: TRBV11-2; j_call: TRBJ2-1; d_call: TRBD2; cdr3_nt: TGTGCCAGCAGCTTAGGTGTGGGAGGGGTATACAATGAGCAGTTCTTC; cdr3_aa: CASSLGVGGVYNEQFF
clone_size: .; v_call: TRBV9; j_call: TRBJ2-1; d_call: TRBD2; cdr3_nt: TGTGCCAGCACTCCGGTGGGGGGGAGTTACAATGAGCAGTTCTTC; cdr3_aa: CASTPVGGSYNEQFF
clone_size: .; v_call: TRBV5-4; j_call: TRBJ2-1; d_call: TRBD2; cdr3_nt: TGTGCCAGCAGCGGTCTTCCTAGCGGACATTACAATGAGCAGTTCTTC; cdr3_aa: CASSGLPSGHYNEQFF
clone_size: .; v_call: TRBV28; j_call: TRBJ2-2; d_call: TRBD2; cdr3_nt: TGTGCCAGCAGTTTAGTGGGACTAGCTCCCACCGGGGAGCTGTTTTTT; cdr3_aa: CASSLVGLAPTGELFF
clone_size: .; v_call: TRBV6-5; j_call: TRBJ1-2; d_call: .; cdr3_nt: TGTGCCAGCAGTTACTCTGGACGAGGGGTCTCTGGCTACACCTTC; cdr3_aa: CASSYSGRGVSGYTF
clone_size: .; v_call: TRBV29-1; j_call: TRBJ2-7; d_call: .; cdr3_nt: TGCAGCGTTGATGAAGGGCTTTCCTACGAGCAGTACTTC; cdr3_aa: CSVDEGLSYEQYF
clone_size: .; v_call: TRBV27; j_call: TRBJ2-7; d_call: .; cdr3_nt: TGTGCCAGCAGTTTTTTGCCATCCTACGAGCAGTACTTC; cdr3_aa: CASSFLPSYEQYF
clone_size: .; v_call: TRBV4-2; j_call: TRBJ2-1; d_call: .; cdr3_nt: TGTGCCAGCAGCCTTCCGGGAGAGGGCTACAATGAGCAGTTCTTC; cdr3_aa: CASSLPGEGYNEQFF
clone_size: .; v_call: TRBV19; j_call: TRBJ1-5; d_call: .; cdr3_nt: TGTGCCAGTAAGGTCGTCGGGTCAGGGCTCGGTCAGCCCCAGCATTTT; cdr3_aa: CASKVVGSGLGQPQHF
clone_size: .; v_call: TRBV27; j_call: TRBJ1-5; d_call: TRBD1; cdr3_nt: TGTGCCAGCAGTTCCTCGACAGGGATGCAGCCCCAGCATTTT; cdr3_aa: CASSSSTGMQPQHF
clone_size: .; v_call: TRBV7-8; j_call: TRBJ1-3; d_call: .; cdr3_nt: TGTGCCAGCAGCTTAGGTGTTCGCTCTGGAAACACCATATATTTT; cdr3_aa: CASSLGVRSGNTIYF
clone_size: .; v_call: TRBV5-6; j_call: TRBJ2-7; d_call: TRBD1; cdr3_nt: TGTGCCAGCAGCTTGGGTTTACCAGGGGGCTACGACGAGCAGTACTTC; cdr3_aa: CASSLGLPGGYDEQYF
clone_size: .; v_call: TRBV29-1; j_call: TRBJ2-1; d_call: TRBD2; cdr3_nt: TGCAGCGTTGAAGGTGGGACTAGCGGTCTCAATGAGCAGTTCTTC; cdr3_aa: CSVEGGTSGLNEQFF
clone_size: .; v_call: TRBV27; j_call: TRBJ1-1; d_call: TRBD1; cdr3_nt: TGTGCCAGCAGGAGACAGGGGGATGAAGCTTTCTTT; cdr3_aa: CASRRQGDEAFF
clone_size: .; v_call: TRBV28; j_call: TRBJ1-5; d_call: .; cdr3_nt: TGTGCCAGCAGTTTAGGGGACCCTAATCAGCCCCAGCATTTT; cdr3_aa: CASSLGDPNQPQHF
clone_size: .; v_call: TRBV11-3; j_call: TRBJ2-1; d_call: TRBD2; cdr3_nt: TGTGCCAGCAGCTACACTAGCGGACCATACAATGAGCAGTTCTTC; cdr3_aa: CASSYTSGPYNEQFF
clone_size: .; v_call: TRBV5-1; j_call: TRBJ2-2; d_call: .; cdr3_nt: TGCGCCAGCAGCTTACTAGGGTCGGCCGGGGAGCTGTTTTTT; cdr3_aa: CASSLLGSAGELFF
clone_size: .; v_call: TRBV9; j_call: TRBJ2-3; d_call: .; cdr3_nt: TGTGCCAGCAGCGTCGGGACTAGCACAGATACGCAGTATTTT; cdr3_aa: CASSVGTSTDTQYF
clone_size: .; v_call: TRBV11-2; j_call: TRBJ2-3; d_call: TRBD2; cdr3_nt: TGTGCCAGCATGCGGGAGCCCGGTACGCAGTATTTT; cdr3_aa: CASMREPGTQYF
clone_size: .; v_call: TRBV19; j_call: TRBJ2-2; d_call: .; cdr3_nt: TGTGCCAGTAGCCTCGTAATGAACACCGGGGAGCTGTTTTTT; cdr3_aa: CASSLVMNTGELFF
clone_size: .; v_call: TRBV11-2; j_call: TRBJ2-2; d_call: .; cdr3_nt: TGTGCCAGCAGCTTAGACCGACTATCTCCCACCGGGGAGCTGTTTTTT; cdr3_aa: CASSLDRLSPTGELFF
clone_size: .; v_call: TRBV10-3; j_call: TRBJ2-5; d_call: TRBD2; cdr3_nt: TGTGCCATCAGTGAAGGGCCAGCGGGAGGACTCCAAGAGACCCAGTACTTC; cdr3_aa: CAISEGPAGGLQETQYF
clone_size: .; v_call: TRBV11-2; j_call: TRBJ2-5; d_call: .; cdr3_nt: TGTGCCAGCAGCTTAGAGGCACCGCGGAGGGGGGAGACCCAGTACTTC; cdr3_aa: CASSLEAPRRGETQYF
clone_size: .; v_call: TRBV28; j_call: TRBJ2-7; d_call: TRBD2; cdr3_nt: TGTGCCAGCACCGATGGACTAGCGGGACGGGCTTCCTACGAGCAGTACTTC; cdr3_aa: CASTDGLAGRASYEQYF
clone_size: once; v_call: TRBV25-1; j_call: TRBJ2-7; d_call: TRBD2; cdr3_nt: TGTGCCAGCAGTGAATCTTGGGCTAGCGGCACCTACGAGCAGTACTTC; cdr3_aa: CASSESWASGTYEQYF
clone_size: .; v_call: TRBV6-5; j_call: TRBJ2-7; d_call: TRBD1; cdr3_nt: TGTGCCAGCAGACCCGACAGGGGGCCCTACGAGCAGTACTTC; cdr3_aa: CASRPDRGPYEQYF
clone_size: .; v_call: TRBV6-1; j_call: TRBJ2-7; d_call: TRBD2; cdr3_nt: TGTGCCAGCAGTGACGACCAGCGGGAGGACCCCTACGAGCAGTACTTC; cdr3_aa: CASSDDQREDPYEQYF
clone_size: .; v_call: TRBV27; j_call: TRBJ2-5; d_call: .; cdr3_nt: TGTGCCAGCCTACAGGGTGGGGAGCAGTACTTC; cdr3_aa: CASLQGGEQYF
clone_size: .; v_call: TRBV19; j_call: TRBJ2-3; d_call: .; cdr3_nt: TGTGCCAGTAGTAGCGGCACAGATACGCAGTATTTT; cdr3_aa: CASSSGTDTQYF